This entry features one TCR beta chain sequence. Its target is unknown. Of the isolated RNA, all was reverse transcribed, and so the sequenced material was expressed TCRB transcripts. Sequenced by immunoSEQ multiplex PCR; TCRdb stores in-frame clones only, minus some. The table has 250,000 or so clones, over 11% seen once. The data stem from a study of beta chain features in type 1 diabetes. As for the study in general: Cells sorted and examined across all samples totaled approximately 100,000,000. Study results and caveats: All four CD4+ subsets of Type 1 diabetes patients contained TCRB CDR3s that were moderately but significantly shorter.

The CDR3 totals 15 residues. V lost 2 bases to trimming and J lost 4 bases, with 14 bases between them. The V gene's germline CDR1 is SGHRS and CDR2 YFSETQ. This chain connects TRBV5-1 to TRBJ2-3; possible D gene TRBD2, 5 bases. The clonotype originates from a man younger than 45 with type 1 diabetes. Sequenced: naive CD4+ T cells from blood. This CDR3 reads CASSLEGRDPDTQYF. The DNA for the CDR3 is TGCGCCAGCAGCTTAGAGGGCCGGGATCCAGATACGCAGTATTTT. Variable domain in full (rest from reference TRBV5-1 and TRBJ2-3): KAGVTQTPRYLIKTRGQQVTLSCSPISGHRSVSWYQQTPGQGLQFLFEYFSETQRNKGNFPGRFSGRQFSNSRSEMNVSTLELGDSALYLCASSLEGRDPDTQYFGPGTRLTVL.